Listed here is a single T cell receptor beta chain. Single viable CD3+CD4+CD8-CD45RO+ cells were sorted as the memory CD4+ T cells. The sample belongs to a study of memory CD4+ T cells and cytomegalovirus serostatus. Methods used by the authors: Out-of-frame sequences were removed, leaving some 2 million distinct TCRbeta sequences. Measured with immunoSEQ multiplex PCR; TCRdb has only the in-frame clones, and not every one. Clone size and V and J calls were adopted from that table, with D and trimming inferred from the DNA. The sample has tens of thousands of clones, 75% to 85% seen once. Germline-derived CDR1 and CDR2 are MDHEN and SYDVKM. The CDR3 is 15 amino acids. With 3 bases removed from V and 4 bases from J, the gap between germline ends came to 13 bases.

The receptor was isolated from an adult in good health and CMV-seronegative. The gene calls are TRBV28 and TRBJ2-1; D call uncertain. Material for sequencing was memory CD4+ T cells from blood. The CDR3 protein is CASSLTAENYNEQFF. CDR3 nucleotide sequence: TGTGCCAGCAGTTTGACGGCAGAGAATTACAATGAGCAGTTCTTC.